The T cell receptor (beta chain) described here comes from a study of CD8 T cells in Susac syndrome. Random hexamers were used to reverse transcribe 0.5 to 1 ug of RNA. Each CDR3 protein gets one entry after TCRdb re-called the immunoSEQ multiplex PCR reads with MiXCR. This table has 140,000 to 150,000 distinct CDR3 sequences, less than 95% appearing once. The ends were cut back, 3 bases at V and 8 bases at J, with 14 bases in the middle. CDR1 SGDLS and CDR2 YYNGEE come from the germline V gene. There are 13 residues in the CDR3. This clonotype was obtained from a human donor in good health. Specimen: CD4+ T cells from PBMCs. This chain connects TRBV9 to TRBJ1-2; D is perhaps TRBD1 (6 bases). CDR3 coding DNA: TGTGCCAGCAGCGAGTCGGGGGCCTGGGGCTACACCTTC. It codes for CASSESGAWGYTF.